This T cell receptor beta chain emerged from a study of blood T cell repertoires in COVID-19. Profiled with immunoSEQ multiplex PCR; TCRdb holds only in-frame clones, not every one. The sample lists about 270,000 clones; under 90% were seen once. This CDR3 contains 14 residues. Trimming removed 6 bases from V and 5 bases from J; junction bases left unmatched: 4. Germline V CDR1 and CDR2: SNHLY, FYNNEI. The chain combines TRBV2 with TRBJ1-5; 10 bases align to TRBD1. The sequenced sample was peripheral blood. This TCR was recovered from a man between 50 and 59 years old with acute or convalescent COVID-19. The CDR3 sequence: CASSQTGGDQPQHF. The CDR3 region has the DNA TGTGCCAGCAGCCAGACAGGGGGCGATCAGCCCCAGCATTTT.